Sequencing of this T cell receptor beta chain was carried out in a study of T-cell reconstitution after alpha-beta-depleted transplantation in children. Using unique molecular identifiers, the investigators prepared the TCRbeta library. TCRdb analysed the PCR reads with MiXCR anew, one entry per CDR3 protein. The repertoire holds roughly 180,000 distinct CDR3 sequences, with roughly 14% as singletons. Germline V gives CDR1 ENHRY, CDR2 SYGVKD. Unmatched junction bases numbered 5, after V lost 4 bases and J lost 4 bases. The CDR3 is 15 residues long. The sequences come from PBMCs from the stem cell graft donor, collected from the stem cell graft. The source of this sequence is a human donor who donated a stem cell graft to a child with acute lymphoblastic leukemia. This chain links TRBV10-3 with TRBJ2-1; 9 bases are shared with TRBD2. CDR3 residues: CAISGSREGYNEQFF. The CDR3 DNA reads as TGTGCCATCAGTGGATCGCGGGAGGGTTACAATGAGCAGTTCTTC.